The clone carrying this T cell receptor (beta chain) showed up many times. What it binds is unknown. The record originates from a study of T cells in Graves' hyperthyroidism and ophthalmopathy. At the level of the study: Peripheral blood was drawn at first diagnosis, prior to all treatment. Study results and limitations: Blood held most thyroid clonotypes expanded above 0.001 frequency. Stable hyperthyroidism and ophthalmopathy were separated using 13 V-J signatures. With a median lead of about 6.9 months before onset, the model predicted ophthalmopathy.

Amplified regions were TCR beta CDR3 sequences from RNA transcripts. An initial round of RT-PCR targeting the TCR CDR3 relied on the HTBI primer set. TCRdb passed the multiplex PCR reads through MiXCR, listing each CDR3 protein once. The sample consists of about 610,000 distinct CDR3 sequences, roughly 14% of them appearing once. The CDR3 length is 13 residues. The V gene lost 6 bases and the J gene lost 2 bases, with 10 bases spanning the gap. The germline gives CDR1 MDHEN, CDR2 SYDVKM. The chain links TRBV28 to TRBJ1-2; possible D gene TRBD1, 6 bases. The sequencing sample was made of blood. This TCR was sampled from a woman aged 40 to 50 with Graves' ophthalmopathy. CDR3 amino acids: CASSRQANYGYTF. CDR3 sequence (DNA): TGTGCCAGCAGCAGACAGGCAAACTATGGCTACACCTTC.